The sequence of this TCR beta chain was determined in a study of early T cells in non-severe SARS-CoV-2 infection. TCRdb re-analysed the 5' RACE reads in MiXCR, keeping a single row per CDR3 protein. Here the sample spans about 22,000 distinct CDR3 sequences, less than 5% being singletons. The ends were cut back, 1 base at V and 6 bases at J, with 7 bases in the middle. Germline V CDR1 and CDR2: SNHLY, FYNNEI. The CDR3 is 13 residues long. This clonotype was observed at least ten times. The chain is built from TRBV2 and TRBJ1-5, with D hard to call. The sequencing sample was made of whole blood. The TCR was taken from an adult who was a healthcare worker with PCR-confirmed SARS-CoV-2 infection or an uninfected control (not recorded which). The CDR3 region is CASSEGLFQPQHF. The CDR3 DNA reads TGTGCCAGCAGTGAAGGACTATTTCAGCCCCAGCATTTT.